The T cell receptor (beta chain) described here comes from a study of blood T cell repertoires in COVID-19. On the study more broadly: Sources were T cells, B-cell-depleted T cells, or PBMCs; the material itself was cDNA or gDNA.

In this sample, this clone turned up a few times. Per the original data handling: Cell counts per sample came from amplifying reference gene primers. This table comes from immunoSEQ multiplex PCR, and its TCRdb copy is limited to in-frame clones, with some not included. D and trimming come from the DNA, and the V and J calls and clone size come from that table. The table records about 170,000 clones, more than 85% of them present only once. The V gene lost 6 bases and the J gene lost 9 bases, with 9 bases spanning the gap. The CDR3 covers 11 residues. Germline assignment: CDR1 SNHLY and CDR2 FYNNEI. Participants, about 18 to 90 years old, spanned 25 or so US areas.

The chain links TRBV2 to TRBJ1-5; no clear D gene. Sequencing was done on a sample of PBMCs or T cells enriched from blood (not recorded which). The origin of this receptor is a human donor with acute COVID-19. The donor label of this sample is uncertain. The CDR3 coding sequence is TGTGCCAGCAGCGTGGAGGGGCCCCAGCATTTT. It translates to CASSVEGPQHF.